This paragraph covers one TCR beta chain sequence. What it binds is unknown. The entry originates in a study of cytomegalovirus exposure and HLA in healthy donors. Study-level results: Owing to their indistinguishability, certain V segments, notably TRBV6-2 and TRBV6-3, were excluded.

CDR1 SEHNR and CDR2 FQNEAQ come from the germline V gene (reference sequence). This CDR3 is 15 amino acids long. Deletions cut 5 bases from V and 1 base from J, with 14 bases between. The PCR was carried out with 60 Vbeta primers and 13 Jbeta primers. TCRdb keeps only in-frame clones here, not all; method: immunoSEQ multiplex PCR. This sample yields nearly 110,000 clones, of which about 70% are seen a single time; 0.79% belongs to the top ten. Sequencing used PBMCs. The receptor's source is a boy under 18 in good health and CMV-seronegative. This chain joins TRBV7-9 and TRBJ2-5; no reliable D call. DNA of the CDR3: TGTGCCAGCAGCCCTAGAGCCGTCTTCCAAGAGACCCAGTACTTC. Translation gives CASSPRAVFQETQYF.